The 11 T cell receptor beta chains below were found in one sample sequenced in a study of CD4 T cells in relation to SARS-CoV-2 and coronaviruses. CD4+ T cells from unexposed donors were obtained before the COVID-19 pandemic (2011-2018). CD4+ T cells were isolated from the cells after about 11 days of culture. The antigens for these receptors are not known. Method: immunoSEQ multiplex PCR; TCRdb's copy keeps in-frame clones and lacks some. The sample shows nearly 30,000 clones, around 80% of them seen only once. Material for sequencing was CD4+ T cells from PBMCs, cultured in vitro. Receptors originate from a human donor in good health.

The chain carries TRBV12-1 and TRBJ2-3; the listed D gene, TRBD2, was not tested against the DNA. TRBV12-1 is designated a pseudogene. This CDR3 region has 16 residues. The CDR3 loop is CASSSQLAASTDTQYF. In nucleotides, the CDR3 is TGTGCCAGCAGCTCGCAACTAGCGGCTAGCACAGATACGCAGTATTTT.

The rearrangement links TRBV6-6 to TRBJ2-5; D is ambiguous. With 0 bases removed from V and 1 base from J, the gap between germline ends came to 6 bases. The germline V gene has CDR1 MNHNY and CDR2 SVGAGI (reference sequence). The CDR3 is 14 amino acids. CDR3 coding DNA: TGTGCCAGCAGTTACTCCCAGGTCCAAGAGACCCAGTACTTC. Protein sequence: CASSYSQVQETQYF.

This clone was observed a handful of times. This chain joins TRBV28 and TRBJ1-1; possible D gene TRBD1, 6 bases. The CDR3 loop spans 14 amino acids. Germline V gene sequence: CDR1 MDHEN, CDR2 SYDVKM. Trimming took 6 bases from V and 2 from J, leaving 13 bases between them. CDR3 residues: CASSTGTYNTEAFF. The CDR3 nucleotides read TGTGCCAGCAGCACCGGGACATACAACACTGAAGCTTTCTTT.

V and J are TRBV6-2 or TRBV6-3 and TRBJ2-1, with 13 positions matching TRBD2. The CDR3 totals 13 residues. J gave up 15 bases and V 0 bases, and 2 bases lay outside the gene matches. Germline CDR1 reads MNHEY; CDR2 reads SVGEGT. CDR3 in DNA: TGTGCCAGCAGTTACTCGGGACTAGCGGGGTGGTTCTTC. It translates to CASSYSGLAGWFF.

The genes are TRBV5-1 and TRBJ2-1; TRBD1 is a possible D gene (5 bases). Germline V gene data show CDR1 as SGHRS and CDR2 as YFSETQ. The germline V and J ends were trimmed by 0 bases and 7 bases, with 11 bases remaining between them. This CDR3 comprises 14 residues. The CDR3 DNA follows: TGCGCCAGCAGCTTGGGTGACAGTGGGAATGAGCAGTTCTTC. This gives the protein CASSLGDSGNEQFF.

The V and J genes are TRBV7-2 and TRBJ2-5, with a possible D match to TRBD1 (6 bases). V lost 5 bases and J lost 5, with 12 bases in between. CDR1 and CDR2 from the germline V gene are SGHTA and FQGNSA. The CDR3 consists of 13 residues. CDR3 loop: CASSQDRSETQYF. In nucleotides, the CDR3 is TGTGCCAGCAGCCAAGACAGGAGCGAGACCCAGTACTTC. Based on the CDR3 plus reference TRBV7-2 and TRBJ2-5, the full variable domain is GAGVSQSPSNKVTEKGKDVELRCDPISGHTALYWYRQSLGQGLEFLIYFQGNSAPDKSGLPSDRFSAERTGGSVSTLTIQRTQQEDSAVYLCASSQDRSETQYFGPGTRLLVL.

J is TRBJ2-6 and V is TRBV29-1, with no clear D. CDR1 and CDR2 (germline): SQVTM, ANQGSEA. This CDR3 spans 15 amino acids. The germline V and J ends were trimmed by 8 bases and 0 bases, with 14 bases remaining between them. CDR3 loop: CSPREPISGANVLTF. CDR3 bases: TGCAGCCCCCGAGAGCCAATCTCTGGGGCCAACGTCCTGACTTTC.

The V call is TRBV7-7, the J call TRBJ2-1; D possibly corresponds to TRBD2 (6 bases). Per the germline V gene, CDR1 is SSHAT and CDR2 is FNYEAQ (reference sequence). The V and J ends lost 3 bases and 0 bases respectively, with 9 bases between them. The CDR3 runs 15 residues. As DNA, the CDR3 is TGTGCCAGCAGCTTGGTGGGGGGCTCCTACAATGAGCAGTTCTTC. It yields the protein CASSLVGGSYNEQFF. The full variable domain, with the rest looked up from reference TRBV7-7 and TRBJ2-1, is GAGVSQSPRYKVTKRGQDVTLRCDPISSHATLYWYQQALGQGPEFLTYFNYEAQPDKSGLPSDRFSAERPEGSISTLTIQRTEQRDSAMYRCASSLVGGSYNEQFFGPGTRLTVL.

V and J are TRBV6-2 or TRBV6-3 and TRBJ2-1; 14 positions match TRBD2. V dropped 5 bases and J dropped 8; count of bases not matched to a gene: 11. CDR1 MNHEY and CDR2 SVGEGT come from the germline V gene. The CDR3 runs 17 residues. The DNA of the CDR3 is TGTGCCAGCAGTCTGACTAGCGGGGGGGTACTACAGGATGAGCAGTTCTTC. It codes for CASSLTSGGVLQDEQFF.

The V gene is TRBV19, the J gene TRBJ2-4; 9 nucleotides agree with TRBD1. Germline values: CDR1 LNHDA, CDR2 SQIVND (reference sequence). The junction had 7 bases not matched to a gene; V was cut back by 10 bases and J by 6 bases. This CDR3 spans 13 amino acids. The CDR3 coding sequence is TGTGCCACAGTACAGGGGGCAGGAAACATTCAGTACTTC. It is translated as CATVQGAGNIQYF.

The chain joins TRBV2 to TRBJ2-7; D gene unclear. In germline, CDR1 is SNHLY, CDR2 FYNNEI. Trimming pared 6 bases from V and 7 bases from J, leaving 10 bases between. CDR3 size: 11 residues. The CDR3 reads CASRGYREQYF. In nucleotides, the CDR3 is TGTGCCAGCAGGGGGTATCGGGAGCAGTACTTC. Together with reference TRBV2 and TRBJ2-7, the CDR3 gives the full variable domain: EPEVTQTPSHQVTQMGQEVILRCVPISNHLYFYWYRQILGQKVEFLVSFYNNEISEKSEIFDDQFSVERPDGSNFTLKIRSTKLEDSAMYFCASRGYREQYFGPGTRLTVT.